Listed below are T cell receptor beta chains from one sample, sequenced in a study of molecular identifiers for immune sequencing clone quantification. TCRdb itself ran the PCR reads through MiXCR, one entry per CDR3 protein. The repertoire holds about 500,000 distinct CDR3 sequences, with about 25% as singletons. Source material: naive CD8+ T cells from blood, with Jurkat cell RNA spiked in. The receptors stem from a human donor in good health. Some libraries in this study had Jurkat cell RNA spiked in. CDR3s include the opening cysteine and the closing phenylalanine or tryptophan. A D gene is named only where the DNA matches it firmly. Clone size is not always given. Where it is, it says once, few, many or a class for expanded clones.

CDR3 length	J gene	V gene	D gene	clone size	CDR3 protein	CDR3 DNA
16	TRBJ2-5	TRBV5-3	TRBD2	.	CAGSLAAAGAQETQYF	TGTGCCGGCAGCTTGGCAGCAGCGGGAGCCCAAGAGACCCAGTACTTC
12	TRBJ1-1	TRBV28	.	.	CASSPRAGGAFF	TGTGCCAGCAGCCCCCGGGCGGGGGGGGCTTTCTTT
17	TRBJ2-3	TRBV6-2/TRBV6-3	TRBD2	.	CASRTGTSGGLTDTQYF	TGTGCCAGCAGGACCGGGACTAGCGGGGGTCTCACAGATACGCAGTATTTT
17	TRBJ2-3	TRBV7-6	.	.	CASSPRGGAPEADTQYF	TGTGCCAGCAGCCCCCGTGGGGGGGCCCCGGAGGCAGATACGCAGTATTTT
14	TRBJ2-3	TRBV11-3	.	few	CASSLAPYTDTQYF	TGTGCCAGCAGCTTAGCCCCTTACACCGATACGCAGTATTTT
13	TRBJ1-6	TRBV2	.	many	CASRDLTGSPLHF	TGTGCCAGCAGGGACCTTACAGGTTCACCCCTCCACTTT
14	TRBJ2-5	TRBV7-6	.	.	CASSSRRGLETQYF	TGTGCCAGCAGCTCCAGGAGGGGGCTAGAGACCCAGTACTTC
14	TRBJ2-5	TRBV4-1	.	.	CASSPPGAEETQYF	TGCGCCAGCAGCCCTCCAGGGGCGGAAGAGACCCAGTACTTC
14	TRBJ1-2	TRBV7-9	.	few	CASRGIETNYGYTF	TGTGCCAGCAGAGGGATAGAAACTAACTATGGCTACACCTTC
16	TRBJ2-1	TRBV29-1	TRBD1	.	CSVGAGTGISYNEQFF	TGCAGCGTCGGAGCCGGGACAGGGATTTCCTACAATGAGCAGTTCTTC
18	TRBJ2-3	TRBV7-6	.	.	CASSLDHPGGGLVDTQYF	TGTGCCAGCAGCTTAGACCACCCTGGGGGGGGCCTCGTGGATACGCAGTATTTT
17	TRBJ1-6	TRBV28	.	few	CASSLSQGSGYNSPLHF	TGTGCCAGCAGTTTATCCCAGGGGTCCGGCTATAATTCACCCCTCCACTTT
15	TRBJ2-5	TRBV27	TRBD1	.	CASSFRRGRRETQYF	TGTGCCAGCAGTTTCCGCAGGGGGCGCCGTGAGACCCAGTACTTC
15	TRBJ2-3	TRBV28	.	many	CASSPLSGYTDTQYF	TGTGCCAGCAGTCCTCTGAGCGGGTACACAGATACGCAGTATTTT
17	TRBJ2-3	TRBV13	TRBD2	few	CASSLVLAGSSTDTQYF	TGTGCCAGCAGCTTAGTATTAGCGGGGTCTAGCACAGATACGCAGTATTTT
14	TRBJ2-7	TRBV4-3	TRBD1	many	CASSQGTGNYEQYF	TGCGCCAGCAGCCAAGGGACAGGGAACTACGAGCAGTACTTC
16	TRBJ1-5	TRBV19	TRBD1	.	CASSIGKGAGNQPQHF	TGTGCCAGTAGTATAGGGAAGGGGGCCGGCAATCAGCCCCAGCATTTT
16	TRBJ2-2	TRBV27	.	.	CASSLLLAGSTGELFF	TGTGCCAGCAGTTTACTCTTAGCAGGGAGCACCGGGGAGCTGTTTTTT
13	TRBJ2-2	TRBV11-2	.	few	CASSLDIAGELFF	TGTGCCAGCAGCTTAGATATAGCCGGGGAGCTGTTTTTT
15	TRBJ2-2	TRBV4-3	TRBD1	few	CASSQSRQGIGELFF	TGCGCCAGCAGCCAAAGCCGACAGGGGATCGGGGAGCTGTTTTTT
14	TRBJ1-1	TRBV6-1	TRBD1	few	CASNQQGDQTEAFF	TGTGCCAGCAACCAACAGGGGGACCAAACTGAAGCTTTCTTT
14	TRBJ1-2	TRBV19	.	.	CASSAAPRNYGYTF	TGTGCCAGTAGTGCCGCCCCGCGTAACTATGGCTACACCTTC
16	TRBJ1-1	TRBV7-9	TRBD1	few	CASSLPARDSDTEAFF	TGTGCCAGCAGCTTACCCGCCCGGGACAGTGACACTGAAGCTTTCTTT
17	TRBJ2-2	TRBV6-5	TRBD2	many	CASSSGLAGRHTGELFF	TGTGCCAGCAGTTCGGGACTAGCGGGGAGACACACCGGGGAGCTGTTTTTT
12	TRBJ1-4	TRBV30	.	once	CAWNSVNEKLFF	TGTGCCTGGAACTCGGTGAATGAAAAACTGTTTTTT
12	TRBJ1-2	TRBV9	.	.	CASSGGHYGYTF	TGTGCCAGCAGCGGGGGACATTATGGCTACACCTTC
15	TRBJ1-1	TRBV19	.	few	CASSIDPLEGTEAFF	TGTGCCAGTAGTATAGATCCCCTGGAAGGCACTGAAGCTTTCTTT
12	TRBJ2-7	TRBV7-9	.	few	CASSDKAYEQYF	TGTGCCAGCAGCGACAAGGCCTACGAGCAGTACTTC
15	TRBJ1-4	TRBV7-2	.	.	CASRRTGVGEENLFF	TGTGCCAGCAGACGTACCGGGGTGGGAGAAGAAAACCTGTTTTTT
13	TRBJ2-7	TRBV5-6	.	many	CASSFGYSYEQYF	TGTGCCAGCAGCTTTGGGTACTCCTACGAGCAGTACTTC
16	TRBJ1-6	TRBV15	.	few	CATSRDGGEVDSPLHF	TGTGCCACCAGCAGAGATGGGGGGGAGGTGGATTCACCCCTCCACTTT
13	TRBJ2-5	TRBV13	.	few	CASSQIAGETQYF	TGTGCCAGCAGCCAAATCGCTGGGGAGACCCAGTACTTC
15	TRBJ2-7	TRBV28	TRBD2	.	CASSFLTSGNYEQYF	TGTGCCAGCAGTTTTTTAACTAGCGGGAACTACGAGCAGTACTTC
16	TRBJ2-6	TRBV18	TRBD1	few	CASLPGQYSGANVLTF	TGTGCCAGTCTTCCGGGACAGTACTCTGGGGCCAACGTCCTGACTTTC
12	TRBJ1-5	TRBV19	.	many	CASSIGGQPQHF	TGTGCCAGTAGTATAGGAGGTCAGCCCCAGCATTTT
14	TRBJ2-2	TRBV28	.	few	CASIPGRYTGELFF	TGTGCCAGCATACCCGGGAGATACACCGGGGAGCTGTTTTTT
15	TRBJ2-7	TRBV5-5	.	few	CASSLNSREFYEQYF	TGTGCCAGCAGCTTGAATTCCCGGGAGTTCTACGAGCAGTACTTC
14	TRBJ2-5	TRBV13	.	.	CASSLGEGQETQYF	TGTGCCAGCAGCTTAGGTGAGGGGCAAGAGACCCAGTACTTC
15	TRBJ2-3	TRBV20-1	TRBD2	.	CSAVLPGLGPDTQYF	TGCAGTGCCGTCCTACCGGGACTAGGGCCCGATACGCAGTATTTT
15	TRBJ2-7	TRBV7-6	TRBD2	.	CASSLDLAGGTGKYF	TGTGCCAGCAGCTTAGATCTAGCGGGAGGGACGGGAAAGTACTTC
14	TRBJ1-1	TRBV25-1	.	.	CASSGLSLNIGAFF	TGTGCCAGCAGTGGACTCAGCCTCAACATCGGGGCTTTCTTT
15	TRBJ2-1	TRBV11-2	.	few	CASSLIPSSYNEQFF	TGTGCCAGCAGCTTAATCCCGAGCTCCTACAATGAGCAGTTCTTC
13	TRBJ2-5	TRBV20-1	.	.	CSARSLSQETQYF	TGCAGTGCCCGATCACTTAGCCAAGAGACCCAGTACTTC
14	TRBJ2-7	TRBV11-2	.	few	CASSFGQGLGEQYF	TGTGCCAGCAGCTTTGGTCAGGGGTTAGGAGAGCAGTACTTC
15	TRBJ2-7	TRBV27	TRBD2	.	CASSFTSGVSYEQYF	TGTGCCAGCAGTTTTACTAGCGGGGTCTCCTACGAGCAGTACTTC
17	TRBJ1-1	TRBV7-9	TRBD1	few	CASSPPLGGTGNTEAFF	TGTGCCAGCAGCCCACCCCTGGGCGGGACAGGGAACACTGAAGCTTTCTTT
15	TRBJ2-7	TRBV11-2	.	many	CASSLDARRAYEQYF	TGTGCCAGCAGCTTAGATGCCCGTCGCGCCTACGAGCAGTACTTC
16	TRBJ2-7	TRBV7-2	.	many	CASSLKWTAPIWEQYF	TGTGCCAGCAGCTTAAAATGGACTGCGCCGATTTGGGAGCAGTACTTC
17	TRBJ1-2	TRBV11-2	.	.	CASSLDQYILLNYGYTF	TGTGCCAGCAGCTTAGATCAGTATATCCTACTGAACTATGGCTACACCTTC
18	TRBJ1-1	TRBV5-6	TRBD1	.	CASSLAGAGQGSGTEAFF	TGTGCCAGCAGCTTGGCGGGTGCGGGACAGGGTTCGGGCACTGAAGCTTTCTTT
15	TRBJ2-3	TRBV9	TRBD2	.	CASSVAGGGADTQYF	TGTGCCAGCAGCGTAGCGGGGGGGGGGGCAGATACGCAGTATTTT
13	TRBJ1-2	TRBV20-1	.	few	CSGRDAEEGGYTF	TGCAGTGGACGGGACGCTGAGGAGGGGGGCTACACCTTC
12	TRBJ1-1	TRBV7-9	.	many	CASSVDNTEAFF	TGTGCCAGCAGCGTAGATAACACTGAAGCTTTCTTT
15	TRBJ1-1	TRBV19	TRBD1	few	CASSFATGANTEAFF	TGTGCCAGTAGTTTTGCGACAGGGGCGAACACTGAAGCTTTCTTT
11	TRBJ2-7	TRBV20-1	.	many	CSAPRIYEQYF	TGCAGTGCTCCAAGAATCTACGAGCAGTACTTC
14	TRBJ2-7	TRBV7-9	TRBD1	.	CASSTIDRAYEQYF	TGTGCCAGCAGCACAATAGACAGGGCCTACGAGCAGTACTTC
14	TRBJ1-2	TRBV4-3	TRBD1	.	CASSQGRGMSGYAF	TGCGCCAGCAGCCAGGGCAGGGGGATGTCTGGCTACGCCTTC
12	TRBJ1-2	TRBV2	.	many	CAILDARYGYTF	TGTGCCATCTTGGACGCCCGGTATGGCTACACCTTC
15	TRBJ1-5	TRBV5-6	.	many	CASSLSGYSNQPQHF	TGTGCCAGCAGCTTGAGCGGGTATAGCAATCAGCCCCAGCATTTT